The 25 T cell receptor beta chains in this list originate from one sample, sequenced in a study of blood T cell repertoires in COVID-19. TCRdb keeps only in-frame clones here, not all; method: immunoSEQ multiplex PCR. The table lists about 310,000 clones, around 92% of them singletons. Sequencing was carried out using PBMCs or T cells enriched from blood (not recorded which). The source of these receptors is a woman in her 30s who had recovered from COVID-19.

The CDR3 coding sequence is TGTGCCAGCAGCTTAGCGACAGGGAAAAACAATCAGCCCCAGCATTTT. It codes for CASSLATGKNNQPQHF. The chain recombines TRBV7-9 with TRBJ1-5, with 7 bases identical to TRBD1. Looked up from germline, CDR1 is SEHNR and CDR2 is FQNEAQ (reference sequence). Trimming cost V 0 bases and J 3 bases; bases outside gene matches: 5. The CDR3 covers 16 residues. The entire variable domain, with the rest obtained from reference TRBV7-9 and TRBJ1-5, is as follows: DTGVSQNPRHKITKRGQNVTFRCDPISEHNRLYWYRQTLGQGPEFLTYFQNEAQLEKSRLLSDRFSAERPKGSFSTLEIQRTEQGDSAMYLCASSLATGKNNQPQHFGDGTRLSIL.

The rearrangement uses TRBV6-5 and TRBJ1-5; a possible D gene is TRBD1 (5 bases). CDR1 and CDR2 from the germline V gene are MNHEY and SVGAGI. The V gene lost 8 bases and the J gene lost 6 bases, with 14 bases spanning the gap. CDR3 length: 13 amino acids. CDR3 region: CASSPRESQPQHF. CDR3 in DNA: TGTGCCAGCTCGCCCAGGGAAAGTCAGCCCCAGCATTTT.

The V call is TRBV7-6, the J call TRBJ2-7; 7 bases fit TRBD2. Germline V gene data show CDR1 as SGHVS and CDR2 as FNYEAQ. CDR3 length equals 16 residues. The ends lost 1 base at V and 1 base at J; junction bases unmatched: 7. CDR3 loop: CASSLEVAGRSYEQYF. The CDR3 DNA is TGTGCCAGCAGCTTAGAGGTTGCCGGGAGGTCCTACGAGCAGTACTTC.

V usage is TRBV3-1 (or the pseudogene TRBV3-2) and J usage is TRBJ1-1, with 10 bases fitting TRBD1. The CDR3 covers 14 residues. Germline V gives CDR1 LGHDT, CDR2 YNNKEL (reference sequence). V gave up 4 bases and J gave up 8 bases; unmatched junction bases: 7. CDR3 in amino acids: CASSRGQGGREAFF. CDR3 sequence (DNA): TGTGCCAGCAGCCGAGGACAGGGGGGGAGGGAAGCTTTCTTT.

The chain couples TRBV19 to TRBJ2-1, with a tentative D call TRBD1 (6 bases). Trimming pared 3 bases from V and 2 bases from J, leaving 11 bases between. The CDR3 spans 15 residues. CDR1 is LNHDA, CDR2 SQIVND, per germline (reference sequence). The CDR3 DNA reads as TGTGCCAGTAGTATCTGGGCAGGGGCCTACAATGAGCAGTTCTTC. It is translated as CASSIWAGAYNEQFF.

The chain uses TRBV9 and TRBJ1-3; TRBD1 might be the D (5 bases). The V and J ends lost 0 bases and 3 bases respectively, with 13 bases between them. Per the germline V gene, CDR1 is SGDLS and CDR2 is YYNGEE. CDR3 length equals 16 residues. The CDR3 loop is CASSVEGVLGGNTIYF. The DNA for the CDR3 is TGTGCCAGCAGCGTAGAAGGGGTTTTGGGTGGAAACACCATATATTTT.

The J gene is TRBJ2-7, the V gene TRBV10-1; 8 bases match TRBD1. The CDR3 has 15 residues. Germline trimming cut 1 base from V and 5 bases from J; bases unmatched to any gene: 7. The germline CDR1 and CDR2 sequences are WNHNN and SYGVQD (reference sequence). DNA of the CDR3: TGCGCCAGCAGTGAGTGGGGTACAGGGGGTAACGAGCAGTACTTC. It yields the protein CASSEWGTGGNEQYF.

This clone has only one observation. This chain connects TRBV3-1 (or the pseudogene TRBV3-2) to TRBJ2-7; TRBD1 agrees at 8 bases. CDR1 and CDR2 from the germline V gene are LGHDT and YNNKEL (reference sequence). The CDR3 is made up of 16 amino acids. Unmatched junction bases numbered 7, after V lost 1 base and J lost 2 bases. The CDR3 nucleotides are TGTGCCAGCAGCCAAGTAGGACAGGGCCCCCCCTACGAGCAGTACTTC. This gives the protein CASSQVGQGPPYEQYF.

The rearrangement links TRBV13 to TRBJ2-7, with 8 bases that match TRBD1. In germline, CDR1 is PRHDT, CDR2 FYEKMQ (reference sequence). J lost 2 bases, V lost 5 bases, and 11 bases had no gene match. The CDR3 consists of 16 residues. CDR3 protein: CASSGPTGGEAYEQYF. The CDR3 DNA follows: TGTGCCAGCAGCGGACCAACAGGGGGTGAGGCCTACGAGCAGTACTTC.

The chain couples TRBV5-4 to TRBJ2-4; 10 nucleotides match TRBD1. The CDR3 spans 13 residues. Germline V gene sequence: CDR1 SGHNT, CDR2 YYREEE (reference sequence). Germline trimming cut 6 bases from V and 8 bases from J; bases unmatched to any gene: 5. CDR3 coding DNA: TGTGCCAGCACCTGGGACAGGGGTTACATTCAGTACTTC. Its translation: CASTWDRGYIQYF.

V usage is TRBV5-1 and J usage is TRBJ2-5; perhaps TRBD1 as D (5 bases). Trimming left V 4 bases short and J 3 bases short, with 25 bases between. The length of the CDR3 is 18 residues. CDR1 is SGHRS and CDR2 is YFSETQ in the germline V gene. CDR3 region: CASSPEYYAGAQKETQYF. The CDR3 DNA follows: TGCGCCAGCAGCCCAGAGTATTATGCTGGGGCCCAAAAAGAGACCCAGTACTTC. The full variable domain, with the rest looked up from reference TRBV5-1 and TRBJ2-5, is KAGVTQTPRYLIKTRGQQVTLSCSPISGHRSVSWYQQTPGQGLQFLFEYFSETQRNKGNFPGRFSGRQFSNSRSEMNVSTLELGDSALYLCASSPEYYAGAQKETQYFGPGTRLLVL.

This rearrangement joins TRBV5-4 to TRBJ2-7, with 7 bases fitting TRBD1. CDR1 and CDR2 from the germline V gene are SGHNT and YYREEE (reference sequence). Trimming took 2 bases from V and 6 from J; bases not matched to a gene: 5. The CDR3 runs 13 residues. CDR3 sequence reads: CASSLGTASEQYF. For the CDR3, the DNA is TGTGCCAGCAGCTTAGGGACAGCCAGCGAGCAGTACTTC.

The J gene is TRBJ2-7, the V gene TRBV5-8; 10 nucleotides agree with TRBD2. CDR1 is SGHTS, CDR2 YDEGEE, per germline. The V gene end was trimmed by 7 bases and the J gene end by 5 bases; junction bases not matched to a gene: 12. This CDR3 is built from 15 residues. CDR3 DNA sequence: TGTGCCAGCGCCAAATACCCCCTAGCGGGAGACGAGCAGTACTTC. Protein product: CASAKYPLAGDEQYF.

The rearrangement uses TRBV19 and TRBJ2-1, with D possibly being TRBD2 (6 bases). V lost 6 bases, J lost 0 bases, and 15 bases lay in between. Germline CDR1 LNHDA, CDR2 SQIVND (reference sequence). The CDR3 consists of 16 residues. CDR3: CASSGGGTSSYNEQFF. DNA of the CDR3: TGTGCCAGTAGCGGAGGCGGGACCAGCTCCTACAATGAGCAGTTCTTC.

CDR3 region: CASSAVGVRAFF. The CDR3 region has the DNA TGTGCCAGCAGCGCGGTAGGCGTCCGGGCTTTCTTT. The chain couples TRBV7-2 to TRBJ1-1; D unresolved. Germline CDR1 is SGHTA and CDR2 is FQGNSA. V shed 5 bases and J shed 11 bases, with 15 bases lying between them. The CDR3 extends over 12 amino acids.

V usage is TRBV19 and J usage is TRBJ2-3; 9 nucleotides agree with TRBD1. The CDR3 has 15 amino acids. Germline lookup yields CDR1 LNHDA and CDR2 SQIVND (reference sequence). With 3 bases clipped from V and 5 bases from J, the junction kept 6 bases outside the gene matches. CDR3 amino acids: CASSMDRGLLDTQYF. CDR3 coding DNA: TGTGCCAGTAGTATGGACAGGGGTTTGTTAGATACGCAGTATTTT. Using reference TRBV19 and TRBJ2-3 for the parts outside the CDR3, the full variable domain is DGGITQSPKYLFRKEGQNVTLSCEQNLNHDAMYWYRQDPGQGLRLIYYSQIVNDFQKGDIAEGYSVSREKKESFPLTVTSAQKNPTAFYLCASSMDRGLLDTQYFGPGTRLTVL.

This clone was counted once. J is TRBJ2-2 and V is TRBV6-5; D might be TRBD2 (5 bases). Germline CDR1 is MNHEY and CDR2 is SVGAGI. The CDR3 is 13 residues long. V was clipped by 10 bases and J by 5 bases, with 14 bases between them. The CDR3, as DNA: TGTGCCACCCAACGGGGAGCGACCGGGGAGCTGTTTTTT. It yields the protein CATQRGATGELFF.

The J gene is TRBJ2-2, the V gene TRBV11-2, with 7 bases lining up with TRBD1. Trimming removed 1 base from V and 5 bases from J; junction bases left unmatched: 4. This CDR3 is built from 15 residues. Looked up from germline, CDR1 is SGHAT and CDR2 is FQNNGV. The DNA for the CDR3 is TGTGCCAGCAGCTTAGGACAGGGAGTGACCGGGGAGCTGTTTTTT. Translated, it gives CASSLGQGVTGELFF.

This rearrangement joins TRBV28 to TRBJ1-1; D ambiguous. The V end was cut by 5 bases, the J end by 5 bases, with 15 bases between. Germline loops: CDR1 MDHEN, CDR2 SYDVKM. The CDR3 totals 14 residues. The CDR3 region has the DNA TGTGCCAGCAGTATGGGAGGGATTTGGACTGAAGCTTTCTTT. This gives the protein CASSMGGIWTEAFF.

The V call is TRBV30, the J call TRBJ2-3, with 8 bases identical to TRBD2. V lost 0 bases and J lost 3; bases outside the gene matches: 2. Germline-derived CDR1 and CDR2 are GTSNPN and SVGIG (reference sequence). The length of the CDR3 is 14 residues. The CDR3 spells CAWSVGLVTDTQYF. For the CDR3, the DNA is TGTGCCTGGAGTGTGGGACTAGTGACAGATACGCAGTATTTT.

The chain uses TRBV18 and TRBJ1-5, with D unresolved. Between the trimmed V and J ends, which lost 6 bases and 5 bases, there was a span of 11 bases. The CDR3 loop spans 13 amino acids. Per the germline V gene, CDR1 is KGHSH and CDR2 is LQKENI. CDR3 amino acids: CASSPDTYQPQHF. DNA of the CDR3: TGTGCCAGCTCCCCAGACACCTATCAGCCCCAGCATTTT.

V and J are TRBV6-2 or TRBV6-3 and TRBJ2-7; 13 bases align to TRBD2. The ends lost 2 bases at V and 5 bases at J; junction bases unmatched: 3. The CDR3 is 15 residues long. Germline CDR1 reads MNHEY; CDR2 reads SVGEGT. CDR3 DNA: TGTGCCAGCAGTTACGGGACTAGCGGGAAACACGAGCAGTACTTC. Translated: CASSYGTSGKHEQYF.

This chain uses TRBV5-6 with TRBJ2-7; 11 nucleotides align to TRBD1. The junction had 3 bases not matched to a gene; V was cut back by 4 bases and J by 0 bases. Germline V lookup: CDR1 SGHDT, CDR2 YYEEEE. CDR3 length: 15 residues. The CDR3 DNA reads TGTGCCAGCAGCCCTGGACAGGGGGCCTCCTACGAGCAGTACTTC. The encoded protein is CASSPGQGASYEQYF.

This sequence joins TRBV28 and TRBJ2-1, with D unclear. The germline V gene has CDR1 MDHEN and CDR2 SYDVKM. The CDR3 loop spans 15 amino acids. With 6 bases removed from V and 5 bases from J, the gap between germline ends came to 17 bases. CDR3 in amino acids: CASRTPELVNNEQFF. Written as DNA, the CDR3 is TGTGCCAGCAGGACCCCGGAGCTCGTAAACAATGAGCAGTTCTTC.

The J gene is TRBJ1-5, the V gene TRBV27, with no clear D. V lost 3 bases to trimming and J lost 6 bases, with 9 bases between them. The length of the CDR3 is 13 residues. Germline-derived CDR1 and CDR2 are MNHEY and SMNVEV (reference sequence). The CDR3 loop is CASSFLGSQPQHF. CDR3 bases: TGTGCCAGCAGTTTTTTGGGGAGTCAGCCCCAGCATTTT.